The next 5 T cell receptor beta chains were all read from a single sample in a study of blood T cell repertoires in COVID-19. The protocol was immunoSEQ multiplex PCR, while the TCRdb copy is restricted to in-frame clones and leaves out a portion. The sample lists about 55,000 clones; approximately 82% were seen once. The sample comprised peripheral blood. Every receptor here comes from a human donor in a cohort sampled during active or convalescent COVID-19.

CDR3 DNA: TGTGCCACCAGTGATGGTTACAGGGCAGATACGCAGTATTTT. Its translation: CATSDGYRADTQYF. V gene TRBV24-1 combines with J gene TRBJ2-3; weak D call: TRBD1 (6 bases). V lost 3 bases and J lost 4, with 10 bases in between. The CDR3 consists of 14 residues. Germline-derived CDR1 and CDR2 are KGHDR and SFDVKD.

This clone was observed a few times. This chain links TRBV5-4 with TRBJ1-5; 8 nucleotides agree with TRBD1. The CDR3 sequence is 14 residues long. Germline V gives CDR1 SGHNT, CDR2 YYREEE (reference sequence). V trimming: 4 bases; J trimming: 6 bases; junction bases outside the gene matches: 6. The CDR3 coding sequence is TGTGCCAGCAGCCAGGACAGGGCAGGTCAGCCCCAGCATTTT. Its translation is CASSQDRAGQPQHF.

This chain connects TRBV6-5 to TRBJ2-3; 9 positions match TRBD1. V gave up 6 bases and J gave up 5 bases; unmatched junction bases: 9. The CDR3 length is 15 residues. Germline values: CDR1 MNHEY, CDR2 SVGAGI. The CDR3 region is CASSLQGARGDTQYF. The DNA of the CDR3 is TGTGCCAGCAGCCTACAGGGGGCGCGAGGAGATACGCAGTATTTT.

V gene TRBV19 combines with J gene TRBJ2-5; weak D call: TRBD1 (5 bases). CDR1 LNHDA and CDR2 SQIVND come from the germline V gene (reference sequence). The CDR3 is 15 amino acids. The V end lost 4 bases, the J end lost 2 bases, and 14 bases lay between the germline ends. The DNA for the CDR3 is TGTGCCAGTAGTAACCAGGGATTAGTACAAGAGACCCAGTACTTC. Encoded protein: CASSNQGLVQETQYF.

This clone was detected once. This sequence joins TRBV29-1 and TRBJ2-7, with TRBD1 identical over 9 bases. V lost 7 bases and J lost 2; bases outside the gene matches: 6. This CDR3 is built from 13 residues. Germline CDR1 and CDR2: SQVTM and ANQGSEA. This CDR3 reads CSAAGTGTYEQYF. In nucleotides, the CDR3 is TGCAGCGCCGCCGGGACAGGGACCTACGAGCAGTACTTC.